The clone carrying this TCR beta chain was seen only once. Per the original methods: Amplifying reference gene primers gave estimates of nucleated cell counts. This table comes from immunoSEQ multiplex PCR, and its TCRdb copy is limited to in-frame clones, with some not included. V and J calls and clone size come straight from that table; D and trimming were deduced from the DNA. The repertoire holds 35,000 to 50,000 clones, 82% seen once, with approximately 4.1% in the top ten. This specimen comes from a study of blood T cell repertoires in COVID-19. Study summary: Some COVID-19 samples were acute and others convalescent; all came from the United States, Italy and Spain. From T cells, B-cell-depleted T cells, or PBMCs came the material, which was cDNA or gDNA.

Germline V CDR1 and CDR2: MNHEY, SMNVEV (reference sequence). V lost 3 bases and J 1 base, leaving 12 bases between the germline ends. CDR3 size: 15 residues. This chain joins TRBV27 and TRBJ1-1; D may be TRBD1 (6 bases). Sequenced material: peripheral blood. This receptor was taken from a woman in her sixties or seventies with acute or convalescent COVID-19. CDR3 bases: TGTGCCAGCAGTTTGGGGGCCACTAGGAACACTGAAGCTTTCTTT. As protein: CASSLGATRNTEAFF.